This T cell receptor beta chain derives from a study of T cell responses to AZD1222 COVID-19 vaccine. Overall study findings and caveats: Unmutated regions of variants are reportedly targeted by nearly half of spike-specific TCRs. White British people made up most donors, females outnumbered males, and clonal diversity was possibly underestimated.

The CDR3 is 14 residues long. V gave up 0 bases and J gave up 6 bases, with 9 bases separating them. Germline CDR1 SGHRS, CDR2 YFSETQ. The protocol was immunoSEQ multiplex PCR, while the TCRdb copy is restricted to in-frame clones and leaves out a portion. Of some 170,000 clones in the sample, just over 90% were seen once. Regarding this clone: As yet, its antigen is unknown.

The receptor was derived from an adult who received the AZD1222 COVID-19 vaccine. Sequenced material: peripheral blood, taken 28 days after the second AZD1222 dose. The chain couples TRBV5-1 to TRBJ2-2; D unclear. Here the CDR3 DNA reads TGCGCCAGCAGCTTGGGAAGTCGGTCCGGGGAGCTGTTTTTT. This translates into CASSLGSRSGELFF.